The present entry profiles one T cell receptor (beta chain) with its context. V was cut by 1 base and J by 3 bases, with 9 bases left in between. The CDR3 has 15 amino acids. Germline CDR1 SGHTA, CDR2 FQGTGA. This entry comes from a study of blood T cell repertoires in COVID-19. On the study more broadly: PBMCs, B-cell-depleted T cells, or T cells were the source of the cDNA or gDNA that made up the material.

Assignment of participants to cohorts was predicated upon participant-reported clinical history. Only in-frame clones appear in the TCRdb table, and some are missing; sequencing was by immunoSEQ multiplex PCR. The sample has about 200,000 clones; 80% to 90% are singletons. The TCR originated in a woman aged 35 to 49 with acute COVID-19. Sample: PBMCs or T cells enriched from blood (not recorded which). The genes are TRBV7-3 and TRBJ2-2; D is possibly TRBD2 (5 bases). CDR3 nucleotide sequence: TGTGCCAGCAGCTTAAGAAGAGGGTACACCGGGGAGCTGTTTTTT. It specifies CASSLRRGYTGELFF.